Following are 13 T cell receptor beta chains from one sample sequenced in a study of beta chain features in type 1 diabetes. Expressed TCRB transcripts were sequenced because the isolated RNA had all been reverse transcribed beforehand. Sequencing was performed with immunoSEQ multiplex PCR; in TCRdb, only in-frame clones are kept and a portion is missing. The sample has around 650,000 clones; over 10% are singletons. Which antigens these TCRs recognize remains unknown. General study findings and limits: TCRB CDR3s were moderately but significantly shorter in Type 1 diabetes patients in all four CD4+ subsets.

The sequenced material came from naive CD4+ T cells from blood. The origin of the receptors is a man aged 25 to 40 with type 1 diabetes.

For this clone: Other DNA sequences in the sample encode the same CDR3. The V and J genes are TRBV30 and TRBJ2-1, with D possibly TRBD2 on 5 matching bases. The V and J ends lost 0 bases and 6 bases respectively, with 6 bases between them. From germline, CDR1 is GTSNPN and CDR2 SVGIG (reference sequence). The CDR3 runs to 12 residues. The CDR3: CAWSVRGNEQFF. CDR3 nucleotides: TGTGCCTGGAGTGTACGGGGCAATGAGCAGTTCTTC.

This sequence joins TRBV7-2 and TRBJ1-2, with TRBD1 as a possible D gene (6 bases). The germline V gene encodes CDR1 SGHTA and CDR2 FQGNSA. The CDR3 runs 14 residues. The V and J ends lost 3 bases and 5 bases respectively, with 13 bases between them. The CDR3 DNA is TGTGCCAGCAGCTTGGACCGGGACACATATGGCTACACCTTC. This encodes CASSLDRDTYGYTF.

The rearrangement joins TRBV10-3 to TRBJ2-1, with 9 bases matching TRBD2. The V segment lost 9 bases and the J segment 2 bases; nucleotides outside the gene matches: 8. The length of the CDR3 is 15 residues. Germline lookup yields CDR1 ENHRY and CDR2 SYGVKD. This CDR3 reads CAISLAGSTYNEQFF. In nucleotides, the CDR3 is TGTGCCATAAGTCTAGCGGGGTCCACCTACAATGAGCAGTTCTTC.

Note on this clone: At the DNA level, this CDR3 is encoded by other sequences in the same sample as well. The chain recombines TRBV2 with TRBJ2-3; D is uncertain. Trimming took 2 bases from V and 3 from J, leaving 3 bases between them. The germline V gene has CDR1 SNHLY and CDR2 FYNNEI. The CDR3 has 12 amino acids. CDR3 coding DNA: TGTGCCAGCAGTGAACAGACAGATACGCAGTATTTT. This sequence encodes CASSEQTDTQYF.

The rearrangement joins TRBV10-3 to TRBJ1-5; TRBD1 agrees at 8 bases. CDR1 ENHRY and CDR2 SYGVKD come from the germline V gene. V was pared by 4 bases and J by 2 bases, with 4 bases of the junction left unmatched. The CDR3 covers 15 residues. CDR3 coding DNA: TGTGCCATCAGTGCGGAACAGGGGGGCAATCAGCCCCAGCATTTT. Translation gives CAISAEQGGNQPQHF.

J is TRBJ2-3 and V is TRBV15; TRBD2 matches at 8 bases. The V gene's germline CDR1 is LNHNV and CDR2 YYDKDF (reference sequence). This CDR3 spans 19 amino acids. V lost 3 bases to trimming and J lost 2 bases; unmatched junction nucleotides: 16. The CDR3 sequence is CATSRTLDSRGGLTDTQYF. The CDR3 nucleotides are TGTGCCACCAGCAGGACTCTAGATAGCCGGGGGGGGCTCACAGATACGCAGTATTTT.

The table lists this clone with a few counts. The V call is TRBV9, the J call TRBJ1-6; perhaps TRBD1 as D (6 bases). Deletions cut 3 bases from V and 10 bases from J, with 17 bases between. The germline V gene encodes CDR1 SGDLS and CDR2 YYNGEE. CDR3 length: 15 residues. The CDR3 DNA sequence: TGTGCCAGCAGCGCAGGGGACCACTGGGAATCACCCCTCCACTTT. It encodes CASSAGDHWESPLHF.

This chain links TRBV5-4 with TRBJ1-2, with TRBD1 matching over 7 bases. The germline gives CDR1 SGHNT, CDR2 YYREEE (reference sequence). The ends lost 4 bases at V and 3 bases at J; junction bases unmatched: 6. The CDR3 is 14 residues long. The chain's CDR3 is CASSPATGDYGYTF. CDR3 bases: TGTGCCAGCAGCCCTGCAACAGGGGACTATGGCTACACCTTC.

The chain's CDR3 is CATSRDIGTGSRGTEAFF. DNA for the CDR3: TGTGCCACCAGCAGAGATATTGGGACAGGGAGTAGGGGCACTGAAGCTTTCTTT. The V and J genes are TRBV15 and TRBJ1-1, with 9 bases identical to TRBD1. V dropped 0 bases and J dropped 4; count of bases not matched to a gene: 12. Germline lookup yields CDR1 LNHNV and CDR2 YYDKDF (reference sequence). CDR3 length: 18 residues.

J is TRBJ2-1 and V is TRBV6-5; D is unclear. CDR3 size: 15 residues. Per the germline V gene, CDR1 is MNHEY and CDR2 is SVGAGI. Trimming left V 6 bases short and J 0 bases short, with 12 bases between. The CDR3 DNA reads TGTGCCAGCAGCTCAGGTGTTCGCTCCTACAATGAGCAGTTCTTC. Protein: CASSSGVRSYNEQFF.

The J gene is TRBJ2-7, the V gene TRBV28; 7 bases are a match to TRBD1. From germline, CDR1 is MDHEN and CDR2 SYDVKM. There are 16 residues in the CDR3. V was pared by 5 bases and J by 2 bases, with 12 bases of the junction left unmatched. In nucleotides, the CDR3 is TGTGCCAGCAGTCCCACTCCCGGGACAGATGCCTACGAGCAGTACTTC. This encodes CASSPTPGTDAYEQYF.

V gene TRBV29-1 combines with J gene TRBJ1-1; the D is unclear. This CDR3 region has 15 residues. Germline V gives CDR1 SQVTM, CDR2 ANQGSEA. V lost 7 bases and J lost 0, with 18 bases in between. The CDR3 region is CSAETRLSMNTEAFF. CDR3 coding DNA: TGCAGCGCAGAAACTCGACTGAGCATGAACACTGAAGCTTTCTTT.

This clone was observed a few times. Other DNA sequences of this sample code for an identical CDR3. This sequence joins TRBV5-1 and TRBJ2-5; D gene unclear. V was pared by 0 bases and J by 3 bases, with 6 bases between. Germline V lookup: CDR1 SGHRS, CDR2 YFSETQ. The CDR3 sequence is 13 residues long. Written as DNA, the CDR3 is TGCGCCAGCAGCTTGGGACCAGAAGAGACCCAGTACTTC. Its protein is CASSLGPEETQYF.